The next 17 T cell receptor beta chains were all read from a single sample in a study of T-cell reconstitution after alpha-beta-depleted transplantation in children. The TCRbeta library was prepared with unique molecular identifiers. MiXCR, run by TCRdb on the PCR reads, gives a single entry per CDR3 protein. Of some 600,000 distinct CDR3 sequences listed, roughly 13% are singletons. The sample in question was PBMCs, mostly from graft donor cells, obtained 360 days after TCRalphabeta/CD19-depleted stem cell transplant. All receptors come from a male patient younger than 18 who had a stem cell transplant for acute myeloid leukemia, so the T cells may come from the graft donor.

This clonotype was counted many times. The CDR3 DNA reads TGTGCCAGCAGCCAAGATGCCCCCTTCGGGGGCTCTACACCTACCGGGGAGCTGTTTTTT. Its translation: CASSQDAPFGGSTPTGELFF. J is TRBJ2-2 and V is TRBV4-2; D could derive from TRBD1 or TRBD2 (6 bases each). The germline V and J ends were trimmed by 0 bases and 5 bases, with 25 bases remaining between them. The CDR3 covers 20 residues. Germline V gene data show CDR1 as LGHNA and CDR2 as YNFKEQ.

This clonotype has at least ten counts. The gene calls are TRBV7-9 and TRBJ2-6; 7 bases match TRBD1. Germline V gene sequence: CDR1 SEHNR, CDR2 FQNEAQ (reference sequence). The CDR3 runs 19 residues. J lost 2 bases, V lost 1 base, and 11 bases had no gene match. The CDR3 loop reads CASSLVKTGFLAGANVLTF. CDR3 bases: TGTGCCAGCAGCTTAGTGAAGACAGGGTTCTTGGCTGGGGCCAACGTCCTGACTTTC.

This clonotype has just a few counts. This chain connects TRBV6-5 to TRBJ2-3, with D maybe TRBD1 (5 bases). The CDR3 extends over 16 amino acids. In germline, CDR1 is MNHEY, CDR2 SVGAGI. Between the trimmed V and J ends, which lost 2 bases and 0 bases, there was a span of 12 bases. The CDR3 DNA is TGTGCCAGCAGTTACAAGTCCCAGGGTAGCACAGATACGCAGTATTTT. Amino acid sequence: CASSYKSQGSTDTQYF.

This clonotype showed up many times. The CDR3 DNA reads as TGTGCCAGCAGTTACGCAGGGACAGCTCCCTACAATGAGCAGTTCTTC. Residues: CASSYAGTAPYNEQFF. The genes are TRBV6-2 or TRBV6-3 and TRBJ2-1; TRBD1 aligns across 7 bases. The CDR3 is 16 residues long. From germline, CDR1 is MNHEY and CDR2 SVGEGT. V was clipped by 2 bases and J by 2 bases; unmatched bases: 6.

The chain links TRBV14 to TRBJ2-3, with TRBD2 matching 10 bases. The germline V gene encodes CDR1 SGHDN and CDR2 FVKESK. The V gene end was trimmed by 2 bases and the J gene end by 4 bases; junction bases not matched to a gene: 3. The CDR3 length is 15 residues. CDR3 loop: CASSQLAGEPDTQYF. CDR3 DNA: TGTGCCAGCAGCCAACTAGCGGGAGAACCAGATACGCAGTATTTT.

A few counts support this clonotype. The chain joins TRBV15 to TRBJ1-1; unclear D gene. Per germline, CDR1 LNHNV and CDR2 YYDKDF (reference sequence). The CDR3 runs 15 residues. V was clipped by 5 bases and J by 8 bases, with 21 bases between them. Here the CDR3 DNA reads TGTGCCACCAGCGAACGTGTGGACCCTCAACCCGAAGCTTTCTTT. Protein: CATSERVDPQPEAFF.

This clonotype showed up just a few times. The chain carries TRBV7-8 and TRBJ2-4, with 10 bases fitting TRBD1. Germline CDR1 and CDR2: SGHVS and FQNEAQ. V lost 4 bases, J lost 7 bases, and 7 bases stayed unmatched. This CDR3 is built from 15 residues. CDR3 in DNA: TGTGCCAGCAGCTCCCGGGACAGGGGCATGAACATTCAGTACTTC. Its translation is CASSSRDRGMNIQYF.

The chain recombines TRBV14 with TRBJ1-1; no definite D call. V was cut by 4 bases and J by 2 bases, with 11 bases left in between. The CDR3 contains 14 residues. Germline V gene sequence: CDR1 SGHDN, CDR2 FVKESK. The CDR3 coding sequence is TGTGCCAGCAGCCGCCTTCCCGGCAACACTGAAGCTTTCTTT. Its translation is CASSRLPGNTEAFF. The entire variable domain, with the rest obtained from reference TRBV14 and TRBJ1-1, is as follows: EAGVTQFPSHSVIEKGQTVTLRCDPISGHDNLYWYRRVMGKEIKFLLHFVKESKQDESGMPNNRFLAERTGGTYSTLKVQPAELEDSGVYFCASSRLPGNTEAFFGQGTRLTVV.

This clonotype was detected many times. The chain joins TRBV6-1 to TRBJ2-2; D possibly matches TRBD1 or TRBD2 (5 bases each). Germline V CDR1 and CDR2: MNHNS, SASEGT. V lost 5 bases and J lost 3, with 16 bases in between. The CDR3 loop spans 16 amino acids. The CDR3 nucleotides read TGTGCCAGCAGTCGAGGGGCGCCGGGTCACACCGGGGAGCTGTTTTTT. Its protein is CASSRGAPGHTGELFF.

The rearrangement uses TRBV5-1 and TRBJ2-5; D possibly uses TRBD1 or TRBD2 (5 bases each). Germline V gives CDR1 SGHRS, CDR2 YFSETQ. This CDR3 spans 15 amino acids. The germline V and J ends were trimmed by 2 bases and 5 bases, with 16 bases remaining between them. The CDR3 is CASSFQGPRGETQYF. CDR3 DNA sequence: TGCGCCAGCAGCTTCCAGGGTCCCCGCGGGGAGACCCAGTACTTC.

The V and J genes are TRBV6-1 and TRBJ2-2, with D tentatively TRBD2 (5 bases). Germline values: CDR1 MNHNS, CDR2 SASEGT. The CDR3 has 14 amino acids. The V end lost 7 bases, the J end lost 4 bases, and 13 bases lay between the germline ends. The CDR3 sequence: CASTRALVTGELFF. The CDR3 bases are TGTGCCAGCACGAGGGCCTTGGTCACCGGGGAGCTGTTTTTT.

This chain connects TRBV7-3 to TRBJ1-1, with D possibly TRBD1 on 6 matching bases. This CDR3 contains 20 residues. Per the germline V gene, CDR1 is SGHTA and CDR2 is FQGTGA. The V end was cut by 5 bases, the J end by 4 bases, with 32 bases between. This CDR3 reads CASSLIGGRLYSQSPTEAFF. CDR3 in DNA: TGTGCCAGCAGCCTAATCGGGGGGCGCTTGTATTCCCAAAGCCCCACTGAAGCTTTCTTT.

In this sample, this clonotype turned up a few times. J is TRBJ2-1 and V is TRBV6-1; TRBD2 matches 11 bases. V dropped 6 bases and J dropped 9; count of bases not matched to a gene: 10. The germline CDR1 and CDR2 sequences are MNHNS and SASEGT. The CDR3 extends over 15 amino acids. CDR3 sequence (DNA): TGTGCCAGCAGCCCGGGGAGGGGGACTAGCGGTGAGCAGTTCTTC. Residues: CASSPGRGTSGEQFF.

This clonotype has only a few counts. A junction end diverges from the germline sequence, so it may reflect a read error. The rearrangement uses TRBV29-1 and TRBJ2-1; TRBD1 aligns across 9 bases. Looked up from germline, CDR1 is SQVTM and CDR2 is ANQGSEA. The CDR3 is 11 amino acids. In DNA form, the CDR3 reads TGCAGCGTTCCAAGGGGACAGGGTGTGGATTTC. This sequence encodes CSVPRGQGVDF.

The CDR3: CASSFLPTGLGTDTQYF. For the CDR3, the DNA is TGTGCCAGCAGCTTTCTCCCGACAGGGTTGGGCACAGATACGCAGTATTTT. V is TRBV7-6 and J is TRBJ2-3, with 7 bases lining up with TRBD1. CDR1 and CDR2 from the germline V gene are SGHVS and FNYEAQ. The CDR3 consists of 17 residues. V shed 3 bases and J 1 base; nucleotides not matched to a gene: 10.

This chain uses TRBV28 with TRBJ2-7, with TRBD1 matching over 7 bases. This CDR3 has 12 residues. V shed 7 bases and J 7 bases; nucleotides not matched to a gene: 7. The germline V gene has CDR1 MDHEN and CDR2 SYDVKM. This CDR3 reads CASTPGTEEQYF. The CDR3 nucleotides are TGTGCCAGCACCCCCGGGACAGAAGAGCAGTACTTC.

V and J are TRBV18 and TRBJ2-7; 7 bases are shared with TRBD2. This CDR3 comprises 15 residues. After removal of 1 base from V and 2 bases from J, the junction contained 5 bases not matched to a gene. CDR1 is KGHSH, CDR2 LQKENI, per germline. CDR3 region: CASSPLTSVPYEQYF. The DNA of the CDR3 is TGTGCCAGCTCACCACTCACTAGCGTCCCCTACGAGCAGTACTTC.